The 30 T cell receptor beta chains given below trace back to one sample, sequenced in a study of T cell repertoires in cytomegalovirus infection (dated by TCRdb to the late 2010s). Read against the paper, the sample's treatment or condition label means: in vitro stimulation with specific CMV peptide epitopes to enrich CMV-specific T cells. What these receptors recognize is not known. TCRdb lists the instrument as Illumina HiSeq 1500. In-frame beta chains were kept once TCRdb had trimmed the public reads at Q25 with fastp and called clones with MiXCR. Each entry is one CDR3 protein sequence, shown with its most common DNA and genes. The sample table holds hundreds of thousands of distinct CDR3 sequences, of which around 30% were seen once. Over 15% of the sample belongs to the ten largest clones. The specimen was cultured PBMCs, collected from culture after CMV antigen stimulation. The receptors originated from a human donor in good health (CMV status not recorded). Some clones in this sample may be carry-over from other donors' samples.

This sequence joins TRBV2 and TRBJ1-3, with D perhaps TRBD1 (5 bases). Germline values: CDR1 SNHLY, CDR2 FYNNEI. This CDR3 is 15 amino acids long. Trimming shortened V by 6 bases and J by 0 bases, and 12 bases separated the two germline ends. In DNA, the CDR3 is TGTGCCAGCAGGAGGACAACTACCTCTGGAAACACCATATATTTT. Its translation is CASRRTTTSGNTIYF. The full variable domain, in which reference TRBV2 and TRBJ1-3 provide the parts outside the CDR3, is EPEVTQTPSHQVTQMGQEVILRCVPISNHLYFYWYRQILGQKVEFLVSFYNNEISEKSEIFDDQFSVERPDGSNFTLKIRSTKLEDSAMYFCASRRTTTSGNTIYFGEGSWLTVV.

This clonotype appeared many times. The genes are TRBV5-8 and TRBJ1-6; D remains ambiguous. Germline-derived CDR1 and CDR2 are SGHTS and YDEGEE. Trimming stripped 0 bases from V and 12 bases from J, with 22 bases between. The CDR3 loop spans 17 amino acids. Here the CDR3 DNA reads TGTGCCAGCAGCTTGGCCATTGGGCGGGATCGAGCGCGACCCCTCCACTTT. This gives the protein CASSLAIGRDRARPLHF.

This clonotype was seen just once. V is TRBV2 and J is TRBJ1-1, with D uncertain. Between the trimmed V and J ends, which lost 3 bases and 3 bases, there was a span of 2 bases. From germline, CDR1 is SNHLY and CDR2 FYNNEI. CDR3 length: 11 residues. The CDR3 sequence: CASSDHTEAFF. Here the CDR3 DNA reads TGTGCCAGCAGTGATCACACTGAAGCTTTCTTT.

This chain links TRBV14 with TRBJ1-4, with D perhaps matching TRBD1 (6 bases). This CDR3 comprises 15 residues. The germline V and J ends were trimmed by 1 base and 3 bases, with 9 bases remaining between them. Per the germline V gene, CDR1 is SGHDN and CDR2 is FVKESK. In nucleotides, the CDR3 is TGTGCCAGCAGCCAAGGGACAGCATCTAATGAAAAACTGTTTTTT. Its translation is CASSQGTASNEKLFF.

The rearrangement uses TRBV7-9 and TRBJ2-1, with 11 bases aligning to TRBD2. The CDR3 covers 17 residues. CDR1 is SEHNR and CDR2 is FQNEAQ in the germline V gene (reference sequence). The J segment lost 8 bases and the V segment lost 6 bases, leaving 15 bases of the junction unmatched. CDR3 residues: CASRPPSGRHRGDEQFF. CDR3 DNA: TGTGCCAGCAGGCCACCTAGCGGGAGGCATCGAGGGGATGAGCAGTTCTTC.

In this sample, this clonotype turned up a few times. The chain joins TRBV7-9 to TRBJ2-1, with 9 bases lining up with TRBD1. Per germline, CDR1 SEHNR and CDR2 FQNEAQ (reference sequence). Losses at the gene ends were 1 base for V and 7 bases for J; bases not matched to a gene: 5. CDR3 length: 15 residues. For the CDR3, the DNA is TGTGCCAGCAGCTTAGAGCCCGGGACAGGGAATGAGCAGTTCTTC. It codes for CASSLEPGTGNEQFF.

The chain couples TRBV7-8 to TRBJ2-7; maybe TRBD1 (6 bases). The CDR3 has 14 residues. The germline V gene encodes CDR1 SGHVS and CDR2 FQNEAQ. V was shortened by 5 bases and J by 3 bases, with 14 bases between the two germline ends. CDR3 amino acids: CASSRAQGIYEQYF. The CDR3 coding sequence is TGTGCCAGCAGCCGCGCGCAGGGGATCTACGAGCAGTACTTC.

Only one count was recorded for this clonotype. A read error may explain this, as a much larger clone is one base away. The chain links TRBV7-2 to TRBJ2-7, with TRBD2 matching 10 bases. Looked up from germline, CDR1 is SGHTA and CDR2 is FQGNSA. This CDR3 spans 14 amino acids. CDR3: CVSSLAGGIYEQYF. Written as DNA, the CDR3 is TGTGTCAGCAGCTTAGCGGGGGGAATCTACGAGCAGTACTTC.

The rearrangement links TRBV18 to TRBJ1-1; 8 bases match TRBD1. The CDR3 totals 14 residues. The V segment lost 2 bases and the J segment 5 bases; nucleotides outside the gene matches: 4. Germline V lookup: CDR1 KGHSH, CDR2 LQKENI. CDR3 nucleotides: TGTGCCAGCTCACCAGAGTACAGGGGGACTGAAGCTTTCTTT. Translating gives CASSPEYRGTEAFF.

The CDR3 loop reads CASSLTRQSYNSPLHF. DNA for the CDR3: TGTGCCAGCAGTTTAACGAGACAGAGCTATAATTCACCCCTCCACTTT. This chain joins TRBV27 and TRBJ1-6; TRBD1 is a possible D gene (5 bases). CDR1 MNHEY and CDR2 SMNVEV come from the germline V gene (reference sequence). The length of the CDR3 is 16 residues. V gave up 2 bases and J gave up 3 bases, with 11 bases separating them.

This clonotype was counted only a few times. This chain uses TRBV27 with TRBJ2-7; no clear D gene. This CDR3 has 14 residues. The V end lost 3 bases, the J end lost 1 base, and 10 bases lay between the germline ends. Germline-derived CDR1 and CDR2 are MNHEY and SMNVEV (reference sequence). Here the CDR3 reads CASSFGRLSYEQYF. CDR3 DNA sequence: TGTGCCAGCAGTTTTGGCAGGCTTTCCTACGAGCAGTACTTC.

V and J are TRBV20-1 and TRBJ2-5, with D maybe TRBD1 (6 bases). V was pared by 2 bases and J by 4 bases, with 8 bases between. CDR1 is DFQATT and CDR2 is SNEGSKA in the germline V gene (reference sequence). This CDR3 has 12 residues. CDR3 bases: TGCAGTGCTAGAAGAGGGGGAGAGACCCAGTACTTC. Residues: CSARRGGETQYF.

This clonotype was seen a handful of times. The chain combines TRBV7-2 with TRBJ2-1, with 7 positions matching TRBD2. From germline, CDR1 is SGHTA and CDR2 FQGNSA. The CDR3 is 13 amino acids. J gave up 10 bases and V 3 bases, and 6 bases lay outside the gene matches. As DNA, the CDR3 is TGTGCCAGCAGCTTCGGGCGGGAGAGAGAGCAGTTCTTC. Amino acids: CASSFGREREQFF.

This clonotype has just a few counts. The CDR3 here is CAPAQVSTTEAFF. As DNA, the CDR3 is TGTGCCCCGGCACAGGTCTCGACCACTGAAGCTTTCTTT. This rearrangement joins TRBV6-6 to TRBJ1-1; perhaps TRBD1 as D (5 bases). CDR3 size: 13 residues. Looked up from germline, CDR1 is MNHNY and CDR2 is SVGAGI (reference sequence). Trimming removed 11 bases from V and 4 bases from J, with 17 bases in between.

The chain has TRBV4-3 and TRBJ2-7, with D perhaps matching TRBD1 (6 bases). The V end was cut by 2 bases, the J end by 5 bases, with 16 bases between. CDR3 length: 15 amino acids. The germline gives CDR1 LGHNA, CDR2 YSLEER. The DNA for the CDR3 is TGCGCCAGCAGCCAAAACCAGGGGACGGCACACGAGCAGTACTTC. It yields the protein CASSQNQGTAHEQYF.

This clonotype was picked up many times. V is TRBV7-2 and J is TRBJ1-5, with no clear D. The CDR3 loop spans 15 amino acids. The V and J ends lost 2 bases and 0 bases respectively, with 8 bases between them. In germline, CDR1 is SGHTA, CDR2 FQGNSA. The CDR3 bases are TGTGCCAGCAGCTTAAGTACTGCTAGCAATCAGCCCCAGCATTTT. It yields the protein CASSLSTASNQPQHF. The full variable domain, its missing parts supplied by reference TRBV7-2 and TRBJ1-5, is GAGVSQSPSNKVTEKGKDVELRCDPISGHTALYWYRQSLGQGLEFLIYFQGNSAPDKSGLPSDRFSAERTGGSVSTLTIQRTQQEDSAVYLCASSLSTASNQPQHFGDGTRLSIL.

This clonotype was found a few times. The chain uses TRBV12-3 or TRBV12-4 and TRBJ1-2, with 7 bases matching TRBD1. CDR3 length equals 14 residues. V was clipped by 6 bases and J by 1 base; unmatched bases: 5. CDR3 amino acids: CASSKGQVNYGYTF. The CDR3, as DNA: TGTGCCAGCAGCAAAGGACAGGTTAACTATGGCTACACCTTC.

The chain employs TRBV7-2 and TRBJ1-4; TRBD1 matches 7 bases. The CDR3 extends over 14 amino acids. Germline V CDR1 and CDR2: SGHTA, FQGNSA. V shed 5 bases, J shed 7 bases, and the junction held 7 bases outside the gene matches. CDR3 nucleotides: TGTGCCAGCAGCGGAGGGGGCGCAGGTGAAAAACTGTTTTTT. Amino acids: CASSGGGAGEKLFF.

The rearrangement links TRBV14 to TRBJ2-7; no reliable D call. This CDR3 is built from 14 residues. Trimming shortened V by 3 bases and J by 0 bases, and 9 bases separated the two germline ends. Looked up from germline, CDR1 is SGHDN and CDR2 is FVKESK. The CDR3 is CASSHRVGSYEQYF. In DNA form, the CDR3 reads TGTGCCAGCAGCCATCGGGTGGGCTCCTACGAGCAGTACTTC.

This clonotype was seen at least ten times. This chain connects TRBV7-2 to TRBJ2-5, with 8 bases matching TRBD2. Looked up from germline, CDR1 is SGHTA and CDR2 is FQGNSA. The CDR3 length is 16 residues. Unmatched junction bases numbered 14, after V lost 6 bases and J lost 5 bases. The CDR3 sequence: CASRTGPGGAPETQYF. The CDR3 DNA is TGTGCCAGCAGGACAGGCCCGGGAGGGGCTCCCGAGACCCAGTACTTC.

The chain employs TRBV18 and TRBJ2-1; D call uncertain. The length of the CDR3 is 18 residues. Per the germline V gene, CDR1 is KGHSH and CDR2 is LQKENI. V was pared by 3 bases and J by 6 bases, with 24 bases between. The CDR3 DNA sequence: TGTGCCAGCTCACCGATTTGGGGTCCCGATCTCCGATTCAATGAGCAGTTCTTC. This codes for CASSPIWGPDLRFNEQFF.

The chain is built from TRBV12-3 or TRBV12-4 and TRBJ2-1; D uncertain. Trimming left V 7 bases short and J 8 bases short, with 9 bases between. CDR3 length: 11 residues. The CDR3 region is CASTYIHEQFF. CDR3 nucleotide sequence: TGTGCCAGCACCTACATACATGAGCAGTTCTTC.

The V call is TRBV12-3 or TRBV12-4, the J call TRBJ1-4; unclear D gene. The CDR3 contains 12 residues. V lost 0 bases and J lost 11, with 7 bases in between. The CDR3 nucleotides are TGTGCCAGCAGTTTAGCCCCTGAGAAACTGTTTTTT. Its translation is CASSLAPEKLFF.

The J gene is TRBJ1-1, the V gene TRBV4-1; D remains unclear. V was pared by 2 bases and J by 5 bases, with 12 bases between. The CDR3 is 14 amino acids. The V gene's germline CDR1 is MGHRA and CDR2 YSYEKL. CDR3 sequence (DNA): TGCGCCAGCAGCCAAACCCCCGCACCGACTGAAGCTTTCTTT. Translating gives CASSQTPAPTEAFF.

The chain employs TRBV4-1 and TRBJ2-3; no definite D call. Germline V CDR1 and CDR2: MGHRA, YSYEKL. The V gene lost 5 bases and the J gene lost 5 bases, with 11 bases spanning the gap. The CDR3 is 13 residues long. The CDR3 bases are TGCGCCAGCAGCAAGACTTACATAGATACGCAGTATTTT. It encodes CASSKTYIDTQYF.

The rearrangement links TRBV10-3 to TRBJ2-1, with 10 bases identical to TRBD1. The CDR3 covers 14 residues. Germline lookup yields CDR1 ENHRY and CDR2 SYGVKD. V shed 7 bases and J 9 bases; nucleotides not matched to a gene: 9. CDR3 amino acids: CAINPGQGFVEQFF. The CDR3 coding sequence is TGTGCCATCAACCCGGGACAGGGGTTTGTTGAGCAGTTCTTC.

This clonotype came up a few times. The gene calls are TRBV12-3 or TRBV12-4 and TRBJ2-5; no clear D. The CDR3 length is 13 residues. V dropped 7 bases and J dropped 5 bases, with 14 bases sitting between them. CDR3 DNA sequence: TGTGCCAGCAATGTTCCGGGCAAGGAGACCCAGTACTTC. Translating it yields CASNVPGKETQYF.

This clonotype appeared a few times. V usage is TRBV5-1 and J usage is TRBJ2-5; 7 positions agree with TRBD1. Trimming at V came to 5 bases and at J to 4 bases, leaving 14 bases not matched to a gene. CDR3 length: 16 residues. Germline CDR1 is SGHRS and CDR2 is YFSETQ. The CDR3 DNA reads TGCGCCAGCAGTTCCAAAACAGGGGATCTTCGAGAGACCCAGTACTTC. Translation: CASSSKTGDLRETQYF. Combining the CDR3 with reference TRBV5-1 and TRBJ2-5 gives the whole variable domain KAGVTQTPRYLIKTRGQQVTLSCSPISGHRSVSWYQQTPGQGLQFLFEYFSETQRNKGNFPGRFSGRQFSNSRSEMNVSTLELGDSALYLCASSSKTGDLRETQYFGPGTRLLVL.

This clonotype was counted a few times. The chain uses TRBV6-2 or TRBV6-3 and TRBJ2-7; 7 bases fit TRBD2. Germline V gene data show CDR1 as MNHEY and CDR2 as SVGEGT. The CDR3 has 14 residues. Trimming at V came to 8 bases and at J to 3 bases, leaving 10 bases not matched to a gene. For the CDR3, the DNA is TGTGCCAGCGGGCGGCCCGGGGACTACTACGAGCAGTACTTC. This translates into CASGRPGDYYEQYF.

The chain uses TRBV4-1 and TRBJ2-5; D is undetermined. The CDR3 sequence is 14 residues long. V was cut by 2 bases and J by 3 bases, with 10 bases left in between. The V gene's germline CDR1 is MGHRA and CDR2 YSYEKL. The CDR3 DNA reads as TGCGCCAGCAGCCAACCGACCAGAAAAGAGACCCAGTACTTC. This gives the protein CASSQPTRKETQYF.